The present TCR beta chain was sequenced within a study of cytomegalovirus exposure and HLA in healthy donors. Study in general: Out of about 180 million T cells, an earlier analysis found 117 million unique TCR beta sequences in total. Study outcomes and limitations: The Asian-associated ancestry cluster reportedly had fewer N-insertions than the roughly 700-donor mean in a later analysis. Three of the chains that were CMV-associated were confirmed in vitro to be specific for CMV antigens. Being productive about 87% or about 30% of the time was typical of most TCR beta V segments in an earlier analysis.

Regarding this clone: Its antigen is currently unknown.

CDR3 size: 15 residues. Trimming shortened V by 2 bases and J by 8 bases, and 16 bases separated the two germline ends. Germline V gene lookup returns CDR1 MNHNS and CDR2 SASEGT. Primers: 60 Vbeta forward and 13 Jbeta reverse. Produced via immunoSEQ multiplex PCR; TCRdb's table is partial and in-frame only. The sample holds around 62,000 clones, around 80% seen once. Sequenced sample: PBMCs. The source of this sequence is a man between 40 and 49 years old in good health and CMV-seronegative. The rearrangement uses TRBV6-1 and TRBJ1-5; D might be TRBD1 (6 bases). The CDR3 bases are TGTGCCAGCAGTGAAAGCCTTACAGGGAAGGAGCCCCAGCATTTT. It translates to CASSESLTGKEPQHF.